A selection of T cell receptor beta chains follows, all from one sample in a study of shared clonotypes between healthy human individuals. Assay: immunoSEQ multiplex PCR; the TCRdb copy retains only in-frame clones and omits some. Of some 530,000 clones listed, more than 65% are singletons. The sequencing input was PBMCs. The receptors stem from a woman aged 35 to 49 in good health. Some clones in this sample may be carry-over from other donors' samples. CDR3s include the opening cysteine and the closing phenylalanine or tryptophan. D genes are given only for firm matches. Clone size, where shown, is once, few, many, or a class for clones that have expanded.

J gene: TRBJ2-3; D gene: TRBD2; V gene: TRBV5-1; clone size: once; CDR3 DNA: TGCGCCAGCAGCTTGGTGACTAGCGCTAGCACAGATACGCAGTATTTT; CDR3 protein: CASSLVTSASTDTQYF
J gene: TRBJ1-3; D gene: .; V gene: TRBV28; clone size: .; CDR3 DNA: TGTGCCAGCAGTACCGCCGCCCTCTCTGGAAACACCATATATTTT; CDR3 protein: CASSTAALSGNTIYF
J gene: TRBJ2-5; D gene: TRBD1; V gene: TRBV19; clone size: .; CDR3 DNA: TGTGCCAGTAGTATGAGACAGGGCAGGGGAGAGACCCAGTACTTC; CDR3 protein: CASSMRQGRGETQYF
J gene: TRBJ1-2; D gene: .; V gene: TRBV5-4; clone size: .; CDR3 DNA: TGTGCCAGCAGCTTTGACTCATCTTCTTTCTATGGCTACACCTTC; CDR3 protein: CASSFDSSSFYGYTF
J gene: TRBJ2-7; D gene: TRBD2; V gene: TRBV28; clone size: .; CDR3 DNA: TGTGCCAGCACCCAAAGGGGTAGCGGGAGTACCTACGAGCAGTACTTC; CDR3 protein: CASTQRGSGSTYEQYF
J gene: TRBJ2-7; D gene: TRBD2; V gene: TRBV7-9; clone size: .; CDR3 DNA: TGTGCCAGCAGCTTAGCGGCGGGGGACTACGAGCAGTACTTC; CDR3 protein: CASSLAAGDYEQYF
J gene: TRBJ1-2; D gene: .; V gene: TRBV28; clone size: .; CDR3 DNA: TGTGCCAGCAGTTTACGGGGGTGGTTAAGCTACACCTTC; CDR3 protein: CASSLRGWLSYTF
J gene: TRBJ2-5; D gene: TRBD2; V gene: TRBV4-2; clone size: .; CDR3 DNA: TGTGCCAGCAGCCAAGTAATAGCGGGAGATGAGACCCAGTACTTC; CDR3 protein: CASSQVIAGDETQYF
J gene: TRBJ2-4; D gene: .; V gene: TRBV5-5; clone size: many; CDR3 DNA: TGTGCCAGCACCAAACAGGGAACCAAAAACATTCAGTACTTC; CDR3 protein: CASTKQGTKNIQYF
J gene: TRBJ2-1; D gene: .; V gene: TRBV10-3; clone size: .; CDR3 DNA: TGTGCCATCAGTGACGGCGGGAACCCCTACAATGAGCAGTTCTTC; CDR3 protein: CAISDGGNPYNEQFF
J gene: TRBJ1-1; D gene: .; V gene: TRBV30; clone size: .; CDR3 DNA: TGTGCCTGGAGTGTGGACTCAAACACTGAAGCTTTCTTT; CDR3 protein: CAWSVDSNTEAFF
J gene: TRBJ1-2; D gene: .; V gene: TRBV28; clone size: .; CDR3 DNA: TGTGCCAGCAGAGGGCCCAGGGCCGGCACCCACTATGGCTACACCTTC; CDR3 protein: CASRGPRAGTHYGYTF
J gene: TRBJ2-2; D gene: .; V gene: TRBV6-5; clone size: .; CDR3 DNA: TGTGCCACCATGGGGGTGCAGCGGGCCGGGGAGCTGTTTTTT; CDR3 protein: CATMGVQRAGELFF
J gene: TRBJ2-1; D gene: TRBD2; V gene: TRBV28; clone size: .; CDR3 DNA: TGTGCCAGCAGTTTGCTCTTAGGGACTAGCGGGAGGGGTGAGCAGTTCTTC; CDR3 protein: CASSLLLGTSGRGEQFF
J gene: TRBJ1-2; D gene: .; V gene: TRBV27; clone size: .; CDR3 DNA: TGTGCCAGCAGTAAAAGGGGGACCCGATCAACGAATGGCTACACCTTC; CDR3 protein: CASSKRGTRSTNGYTF
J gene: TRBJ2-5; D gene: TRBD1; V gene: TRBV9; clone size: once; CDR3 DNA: TGTGCCAGCAGCGGGGCAAGACAGGGGAGCCAAGAGACCCAGTACTTC; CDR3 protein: CASSGARQGSQETQYF
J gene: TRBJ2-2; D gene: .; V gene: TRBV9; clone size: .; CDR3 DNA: TGTGCCAGCAGCGTAGATCCAGGCCCCGGCGGGGAGCTGTTTTTT; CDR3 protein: CASSVDPGPGGELFF
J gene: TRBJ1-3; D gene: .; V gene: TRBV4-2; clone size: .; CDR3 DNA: TGTGCCAGCAGCCAACCCACCCAGCCTGGAAACACCATATATTTT; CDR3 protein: CASSQPTQPGNTIYF
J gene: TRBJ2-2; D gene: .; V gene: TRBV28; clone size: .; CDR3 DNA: TGTGCCAGCAGTCTTCGGAAAGGGTCCACCTGGGGGCTGTTTTTT; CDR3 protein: CASSLRKGSTWGLFF
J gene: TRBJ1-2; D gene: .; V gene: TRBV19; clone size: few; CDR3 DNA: TGTGCCAGTAGTATAGTTGACGTGGGCATCTATGGCTACACCTTC; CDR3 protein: CASSIVDVGIYGYTF
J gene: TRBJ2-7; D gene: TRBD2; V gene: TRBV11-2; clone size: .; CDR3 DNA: TGTGCCAGCAGCTTCCGGGACTACCGTTCCTACGAGCAGTACTTC; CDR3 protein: CASSFRDYRSYEQYF
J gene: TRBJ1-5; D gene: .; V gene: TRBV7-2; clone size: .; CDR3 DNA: TGTGCCAGCAGCTTAGCAGGGGGGCGTAGCAATCAGCCCCAGCATTTT; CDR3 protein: CASSLAGGRSNQPQHF
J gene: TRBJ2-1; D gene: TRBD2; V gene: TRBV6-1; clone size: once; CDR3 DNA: TGTGCCAGCAGTGAAGCGGGACTAGCGGGAGTTCGGGAGCAGTTCTTC; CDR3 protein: CASSEAGLAGVREQFF
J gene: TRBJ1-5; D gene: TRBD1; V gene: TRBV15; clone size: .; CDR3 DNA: TGTGCCACCAGCAGACATCTCGGGACAGAGGGTAACTTT; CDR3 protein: CATSRHLGTEGNF
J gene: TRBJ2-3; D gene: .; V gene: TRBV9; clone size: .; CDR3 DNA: TGTGCCAGCAGCGTGGGCGGTTCTTTGACAGATACGCAGTATTTT; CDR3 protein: CASSVGGSLTDTQYF
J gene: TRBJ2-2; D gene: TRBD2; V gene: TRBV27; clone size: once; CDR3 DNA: TGTGCCAGCACCTTCCTAGCGGTCACCGGGGAGCTGTTTTTT; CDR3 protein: CASTFLAVTGELFF
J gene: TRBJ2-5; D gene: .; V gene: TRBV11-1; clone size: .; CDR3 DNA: TGTGCCAGCAGCTTAGACGGCTGGGAAGAGACCCAGTACTTC; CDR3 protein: CASSLDGWEETQYF
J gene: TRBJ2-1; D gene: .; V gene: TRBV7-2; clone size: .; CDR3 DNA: TGTGCCAGCAGCTTAGCGGCGGGAACCCATGAGCAGTTCTTC; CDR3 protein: CASSLAAGTHEQFF
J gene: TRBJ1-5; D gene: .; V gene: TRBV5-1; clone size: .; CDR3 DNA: TGCGCCAGCAGCCCTACGGGGGGTGGCGATCAGCCCCAGCATTTT; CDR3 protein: CASSPTGGGDQPQHF
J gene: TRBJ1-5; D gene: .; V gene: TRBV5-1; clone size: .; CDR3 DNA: TGCGCCAGCAGCTTGGGGGACGGTCAAGGTCAGCCCCAGCATTTT; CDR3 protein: CASSLGDGQGQPQHF
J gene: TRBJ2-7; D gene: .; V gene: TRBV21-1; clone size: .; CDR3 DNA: TGTGCCAGCAGTTACGGCTTCCCCAGCTCCTACGAGCAGTACTTC; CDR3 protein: CASSYGFPSSYEQYF
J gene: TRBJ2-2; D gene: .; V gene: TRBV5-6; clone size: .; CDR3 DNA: TGTGCCAGCAGCTTGATTGGGAACACCGGGGAGCTGTTTTTT; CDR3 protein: CASSLIGNTGELFF
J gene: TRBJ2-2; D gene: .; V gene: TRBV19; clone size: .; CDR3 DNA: TGTGCCAGTATACAGCCCCGGGCCCTCGGCGGGGAGCTGTTTTTT; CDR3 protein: CASIQPRALGGELFF
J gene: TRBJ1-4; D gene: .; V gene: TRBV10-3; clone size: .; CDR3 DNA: TGTGCCATCAGTGAGCAGGGGATGACTAATGAAAAACTGTTTTTT; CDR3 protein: CAISEQGMTNEKLFF
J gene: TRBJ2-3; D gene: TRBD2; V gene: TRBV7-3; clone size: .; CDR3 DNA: TGTGCCAGCAGCTTTGGGGGGGACGCAGATACGCAGTATTTT; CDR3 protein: CASSFGGDADTQYF
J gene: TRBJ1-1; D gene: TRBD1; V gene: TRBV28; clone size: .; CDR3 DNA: TGTGCCAGCAGTGGTAGGGACAGGGGCGGTGGCACTGAAGCTTTCTTT; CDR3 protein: CASSGRDRGGGTEAFF
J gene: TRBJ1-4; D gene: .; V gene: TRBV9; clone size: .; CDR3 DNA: TGTGCCAGCAGCGTGCGAATTAATGAAAAACTGTTTTTT; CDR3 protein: CASSVRINEKLFF